This TCR beta chain was identified during a study of blood T cell repertoires in COVID-19. Study-wide background: Some COVID-19 samples were acute and others convalescent; all came from the United States, Italy and Spain. In each case, the material was cDNA or gDNA derived from T cells, B-cell-depleted T cells, or PBMCs.

This CDR3 has 14 residues. Germline CDR1 and CDR2: SGHDT and YYEEEE. V dropped 1 base and J dropped 6 bases, with 11 bases sitting between them. Authors' data handling: The assay estimated nucleated cells by amplifying reference gene primers. Sequencing was performed with immunoSEQ multiplex PCR; in TCRdb, only in-frame clones are kept and a portion is missing. V and J calls and clone size come straight from that table; D and trimming were deduced from the DNA. The data hold 100,000 to 150,000 clones, with 88% observed a single time. This clonotype was obtained from a man between 45 and 60 years old with acute or convalescent COVID-19. The sequencing sample was made of peripheral blood. This chain uses TRBV5-6 with TRBJ1-5; the D gene is possibly TRBD1 (5 bases). CDR3 in amino acids: CASSLFRDGQPQHF. CDR3 sequence (DNA): TGTGCCAGCAGCTTGTTCAGGGATGGTCAGCCCCAGCATTTT.